A single sample is the source of the 25 T cell receptor beta chains below, sequenced in a study of identifying expanded T cells in peripheral blood (dated by TCRdb to the late 2010s). The method behind the library was the immunoSEQ multiplex PCR assay. TCRdb holds this immuneACCESS table with in-frame rearrangements only. Some clones are missing; in checked studies, unresolved V genes explain under half, and the rest has no known cause. This sample comprises about 130,000 clones, about 88% of them detected only once. Of the sample, around 8.4% falls within the top ten clones. Sequenced sample: blood. All receptors derive from a person between 18 and 75 years old in good health.

This chain connects TRBV5-1 to TRBJ2-3; tentative D call: TRBD1 (6 bases). The germline V gene has CDR1 SGHRS and CDR2 YFSETQ. This CDR3 is built from 13 residues. V was trimmed by 5 bases and J by 7 bases, leaving 14 bases between them. The CDR3 region has the DNA TGCGCCAGCAGTTCCGTGGGGGCTAATACGCAGTATTTT. This gives the protein CASSSVGANTQYF.

This rearrangement joins TRBV4-2 to TRBJ2-6, with D perhaps matching TRBD2 (6 bases). The V and J ends lost 0 bases and 2 bases respectively, with 11 bases between them. The length of the CDR3 is 17 residues. Germline-derived CDR1 and CDR2 are LGHNA and YNFKEQ. The CDR3 DNA is TGTGCCAGCAGCCAAGATAGGGCTAGCGCTGGGGCCAACGTCCTGACTTTC. Its protein is CASSQDRASAGANVLTF.

V is TRBV4-3 and J is TRBJ2-3; D ambiguous. The CDR3 is 15 residues long. In germline, CDR1 is LGHNA, CDR2 YSLEER. V was shortened by 2 bases and J by 5 bases, with 14 bases between the two germline ends. CDR3 sequence: CASSQTRTRGDTQYF. DNA for the CDR3: TGCGCCAGCAGCCAAACAAGGACCAGAGGAGATACGCAGTATTTT.

This chain connects TRBV30 to TRBJ2-5; perhaps TRBD2 as D (5 bases). Trimming pared 2 bases from V and 4 bases from J, leaving 11 bases between. The germline V gene has CDR1 GTSNPN and CDR2 SVGIG (reference sequence). The CDR3 spans 13 residues. In DNA, the CDR3 is TGTGCCTGGAGTATAGCGTCGGGAGAGACCCAGTACTTC. It encodes CAWSIASGETQYF. Supplemented by reference TRBV30 and TRBJ2-5, the full variable domain reads SQTIHQWPATLVQPVGSPLSLECTVEGTSNPNLYWYRQAAGRGLQLLFYSVGIGQISSEVPQNLSASRPQDRQFILSSKKLLLSDSGFYLCAWSIASGETQYFGPGTRLLVL.

The V and J genes are TRBV18 and TRBJ1-4; D perhaps matches TRBD1 (5 bases). This CDR3 is built from 15 residues. V lost 2 bases and J lost 5, with 12 bases in between. The germline CDR1 and CDR2 sequences are KGHSH and LQKENI. DNA for the CDR3: TGTGCCAGCTCACCAAGGAAGGGGACCAATGAAAAACTGTTTTTT. Translation: CASSPRKGTNEKLFF.

The rearrangement joins TRBV9 to TRBJ1-1; 9 bases map to TRBD1. The CDR3 length is 19 residues. CDR1 SGDLS and CDR2 YYNGEE come from the germline V gene. V shed 3 bases and J 1 base; nucleotides not matched to a gene: 16. The CDR3 here is CASSAKKGQGRIWNTEAFF. CDR3 coding DNA: TGTGCCAGCAGCGCGAAAAAAGGACAGGGGCGAATATGGAACACTGAAGCTTTCTTT.

The chain couples TRBV5-4 to TRBJ2-7, with 8 bases aligning to TRBD1. From germline, CDR1 is SGHNT and CDR2 YYREEE (reference sequence). The CDR3 contains 16 residues. The ends lost 4 bases at V and 3 bases at J; junction bases unmatched: 12. CDR3 region: CASSPDQGATVYEQYF. The CDR3 region has the DNA TGTGCCAGCAGCCCTGATCAGGGGGCTACAGTCTACGAGCAGTACTTC.

The rearrangement links TRBV28 to TRBJ1-1, with D perhaps matching TRBD1 (5 bases). This CDR3 contains 16 residues. Germline V CDR1 and CDR2: MDHEN, SYDVKM. V lost 6 bases and J lost 1, with 18 bases in between. CDR3 bases: TGTGCCAGCAGCCCCCTTTGGGGCTTGGGGAACACTGAAGCTTTCTTT. Its protein product is CASSPLWGLGNTEAFF.

The gene calls are TRBV19 and TRBJ2-2; possibly TRBD2 for D (6 bases). V was cut by 6 bases and J by 4 bases, with 15 bases left in between. CDR1 and CDR2 from the germline V gene are LNHDA and SQIVND (reference sequence). This CDR3 has 15 residues. In DNA, the CDR3 is TGTGCCAGTAGCCAAACTAGCCGCCGCACCGGGGAGCTGTTTTTT. It is translated as CASSQTSRRTGELFF.

J is TRBJ1-1 and V is TRBV6-1; unclear D gene. V lost 8 bases, J lost 1 base, and 14 bases lay in between. CDR1 is MNHNS and CDR2 is SASEGT in the germline V gene. This CDR3 is built from 14 residues. Here the CDR3 DNA reads TGTGCCAGCTTTCCCCCCGGGTGGAACACTGAAGCTTTCTTT. Its translation is CASFPPGWNTEAFF.

V gene TRBV6-5 combines with J gene TRBJ1-1; D call uncertain. The CDR3 extends over 12 amino acids. Looked up from germline, CDR1 is MNHEY and CDR2 is SVGAGI. The germline V and J ends were trimmed by 7 bases and 5 bases, with 11 bases remaining between them. CDR3 sequence: CASNTGRTEAFF. DNA of the CDR3: TGTGCCAGCAATACGGGCAGAACTGAAGCTTTCTTT.

The rearrangement links TRBV5-1 to TRBJ2-7; D unresolved. Germline CDR1 reads SGHRS; CDR2 reads YFSETQ. The CDR3 runs 12 residues. Deletions cut 2 bases from V and 3 bases from J, with 6 bases between. CDR3 bases: TGCGCCAGCAGCTTTGGGAACTACGAGCAGTACTTC. It codes for CASSFGNYEQYF.

The rearrangement links TRBV6-5 to TRBJ1-3, with D hard to call. The germline CDR1 and CDR2 sequences are MNHEY and SVGAGI. Trimming stripped 8 bases from V and 0 bases from J, with 8 bases between. This CDR3 comprises 13 residues. The CDR3 region has the DNA TGTGCCAGCCGGACGGCCTCTGGAAACACCATATATTTT. It yields the protein CASRTASGNTIYF.

The chain uses TRBV7-9 and TRBJ2-3; D gene unclear. V gave up 2 bases and J gave up 4 bases, with 7 bases separating them. The CDR3 consists of 13 residues. CDR1 is SEHNR and CDR2 is FQNEAQ in the germline V gene (reference sequence). In DNA, the CDR3 is TGTGCCAGCAGCTTACTAGGGCCAGATACGCAGTATTTT. The encoded protein is CASSLLGPDTQYF.

The rearrangement links TRBV6-6 to TRBJ1-6, with 10 bases identical to TRBD1. The trim removed 7 bases at V and 9 bases at J, leaving 3 bases unmatched. The germline CDR1 and CDR2 sequences are MNHNY and SVGAGI (reference sequence). This CDR3 region has 13 residues. The CDR3 nucleotides are TGTGCCAGCATGACAGGGGGCACTTCACCCCTCCACTTT. Its translation is CASMTGGTSPLHF.

The V call is TRBV19, the J call TRBJ2-1, with a possible D match to TRBD2 (6 bases). The germline V gene encodes CDR1 LNHDA and CDR2 SQIVND (reference sequence). The CDR3 sequence is 14 residues long. With 6 bases removed from V and 12 bases from J, the gap between germline ends came to 21 bases. The CDR3 sequence is CASRGGGSVLGQFF. The DNA of the CDR3 is TGTGCCAGTAGGGGAGGAGGGAGTGTGCTCGGGCAGTTCTTC.

This chain links TRBV5-1 with TRBJ2-7; TRBD2 might be the D (6 bases). This CDR3 is 13 amino acids long. V was pared by 6 bases and J by 3 bases, with 13 bases between. Germline V gene lookup returns CDR1 SGHRS and CDR2 YFSETQ. The CDR3 bases are TGCGCCAGCATGGAGGGTATTGGCTACGAGCAGTACTTC. Translation: CASMEGIGYEQYF.

J is TRBJ1-4 and V is TRBV7-2; possibly TRBD1 for D (5 bases). Per germline, CDR1 SGHTA and CDR2 FQGNSA. The CDR3 is made up of 16 amino acids. With 1 base removed from V and 5 bases from J, the gap between germline ends came to 14 bases. The CDR3 sequence: CASSLGTLGTNEKLFF. The CDR3 DNA is TGTGCCAGCAGCTTAGGTACCTTGGGGACCAATGAAAAACTGTTTTTT.

This chain links TRBV6-5 with TRBJ1-5; TRBD1 matches at 9 bases. Germline V gives CDR1 MNHEY, CDR2 SVGAGI. CDR3 length: 14 residues. V was pared by 5 bases and J by 7 bases, with 6 bases of the junction left unmatched. Written as DNA, the CDR3 is TGTGCCAGCAGTGGAGGGACAGGGAGGCAGCCCCAGCATTTT. Protein sequence: CASSGGTGRQPQHF.

Written as DNA, the CDR3 is TGTGCCAGCGGCCGGGACAGCTTCTACGAGCAGTACTTC. Residues: CASGRDSFYEQYF. The rearrangement joins TRBV6-6 to TRBJ2-7, with TRBD1 matching 7 bases. The J segment lost 3 bases and the V segment lost 8 bases, leaving 7 bases of the junction unmatched. Germline V CDR1 and CDR2: MNHNY, SVGAGI (reference sequence). The CDR3 contains 13 residues.

This clone was seen just once. The J gene is TRBJ2-3, the V gene TRBV29-1; D tentatively fits TRBD1 or TRBD2 (5 bases each). The ends were cut back, 4 bases at V and 1 base at J, with 9 bases in the middle. Germline lookup yields CDR1 SQVTM and CDR2 ANQGSEA. CDR3 length equals 13 residues. The CDR3 is CSVGSGRTDTQYF. DNA of the CDR3: TGCAGCGTTGGGTCGGGGCGCACAGATACGCAGTATTTT.

The chain employs TRBV27 and TRBJ2-1; TRBD2 matches at 9 bases. This CDR3 region has 17 residues. Germline CDR1 is MNHEY and CDR2 is SMNVEV (reference sequence). The V segment lost 5 bases and the J segment 0 bases; nucleotides outside the gene matches: 8. Here the CDR3 DNA reads TGTGCCAGCAGTCTTGGGACTAGCAACATCTCCTACAATGAGCAGTTCTTC. This encodes CASSLGTSNISYNEQFF.

The chain joins TRBV7-2 to TRBJ1-5, with D perhaps TRBD1 (6 bases). CDR3 size: 16 residues. Germline V gives CDR1 SGHTA, CDR2 FQGNSA. V was cut by 1 base and J by 3 bases, with 13 bases left in between. CDR3 protein: CASSLGGPGFNQPQHF. Here the CDR3 DNA reads TGTGCCAGCAGCTTAGGGGGGCCCGGTTTCAATCAGCCCCAGCATTTT.

The rearrangement uses TRBV21-1 and TRBJ2-1; the table's D call of TRBD2 was not tested on the DNA. TRBV21-1 is described as a pseudogene. The CDR3 loop spans 16 amino acids. The CDR3 DNA follows: TGTGCCAGCAGCAAAAAGGGCCACGGGAGTGTTAATGAGCAGTTCTTC. Translating gives CASSKKGHGSVNEQFF.

The chain recombines TRBV6-6 with TRBJ2-3, with 9 nucleotides matching TRBD1. The junction had 12 bases not matched to a gene; V was cut back by 7 bases and J by 4 bases. The CDR3 covers 16 residues. In germline, CDR1 is MNHNY, CDR2 SVGAGI (reference sequence). As DNA, the CDR3 is TGTGCCAGCAAGTTCTTGAGGACAGGGGTCCCAGATACGCAGTATTTT. Residues: CASKFLRTGVPDTQYF.